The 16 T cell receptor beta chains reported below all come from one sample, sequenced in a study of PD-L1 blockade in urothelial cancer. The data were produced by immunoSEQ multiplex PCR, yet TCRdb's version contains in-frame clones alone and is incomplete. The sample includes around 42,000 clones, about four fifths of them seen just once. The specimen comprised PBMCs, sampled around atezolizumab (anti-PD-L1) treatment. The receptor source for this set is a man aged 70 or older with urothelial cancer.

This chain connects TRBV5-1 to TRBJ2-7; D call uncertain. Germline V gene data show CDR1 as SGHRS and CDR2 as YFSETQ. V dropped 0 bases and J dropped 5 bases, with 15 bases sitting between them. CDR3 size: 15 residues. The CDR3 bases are TGCGCCAGCAGCTTGGCCCCGGCCGCAGGCAACGAGCAGTACTTC. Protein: CASSLAPAAGNEQYF.

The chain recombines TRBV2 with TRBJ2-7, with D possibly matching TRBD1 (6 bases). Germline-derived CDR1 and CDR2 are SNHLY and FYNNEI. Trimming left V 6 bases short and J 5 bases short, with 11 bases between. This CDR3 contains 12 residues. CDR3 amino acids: CASSVQGDEQYF. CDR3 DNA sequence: TGTGCCAGCAGCGTACAGGGAGACGAGCAGTACTTC.

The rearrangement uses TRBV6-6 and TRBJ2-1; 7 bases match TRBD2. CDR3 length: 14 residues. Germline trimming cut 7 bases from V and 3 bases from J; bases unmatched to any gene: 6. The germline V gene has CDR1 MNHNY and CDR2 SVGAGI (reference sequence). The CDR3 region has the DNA TGTGCCAGCATGGAGCGGGACTTCTACAATGAGCAGTTCTTC. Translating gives CASMERDFYNEQFF.

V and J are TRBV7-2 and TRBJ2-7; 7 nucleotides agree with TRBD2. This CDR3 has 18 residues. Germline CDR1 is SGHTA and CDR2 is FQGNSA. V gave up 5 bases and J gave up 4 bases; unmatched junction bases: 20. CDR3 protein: CASSHILWGSSGKYEQYF. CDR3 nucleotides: TGTGCCAGCAGCCACATCCTATGGGGCTCCAGCGGGAAGTACGAGCAGTACTTC.

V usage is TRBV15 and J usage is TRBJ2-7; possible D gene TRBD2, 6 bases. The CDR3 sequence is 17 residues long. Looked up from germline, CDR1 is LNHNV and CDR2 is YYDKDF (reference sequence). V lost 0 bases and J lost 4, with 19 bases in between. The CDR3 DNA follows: TGTGCCACCAGCAGAGATAGAGAGGGAGGCCTCTCATACGAGCAGTACTTC. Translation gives CATSRDREGGLSYEQYF.

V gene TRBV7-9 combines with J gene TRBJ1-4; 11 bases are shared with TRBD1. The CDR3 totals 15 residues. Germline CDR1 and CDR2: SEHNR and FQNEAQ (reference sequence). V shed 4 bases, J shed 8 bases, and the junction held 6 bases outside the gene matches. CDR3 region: CASSSPGQGEEKLFF. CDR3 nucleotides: TGTGCCAGCAGCTCTCCGGGACAGGGGGAGGAAAAACTGTTTTTT.

The CDR3 here is CASSPMTGTEQYF. The CDR3 DNA reads TGTGCCAGCAGCCCAATGACAGGGACCGAGCAGTACTTC. The chain carries TRBV5-4 and TRBJ2-7; 7 bases are a match to TRBD1. The junction had 7 bases not matched to a gene; V was cut back by 4 bases and J by 6 bases. Germline assignment: CDR1 SGHNT and CDR2 YYREEE (reference sequence). The CDR3 extends over 13 amino acids.

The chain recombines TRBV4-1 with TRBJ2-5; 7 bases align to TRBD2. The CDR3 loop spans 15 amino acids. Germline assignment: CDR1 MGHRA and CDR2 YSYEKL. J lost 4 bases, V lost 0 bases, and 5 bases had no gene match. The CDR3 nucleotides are TGCGCCAGCAGCCAAGAAGGAGCGGGAAGAGAGACCCAGTACTTC. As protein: CASSQEGAGRETQYF.

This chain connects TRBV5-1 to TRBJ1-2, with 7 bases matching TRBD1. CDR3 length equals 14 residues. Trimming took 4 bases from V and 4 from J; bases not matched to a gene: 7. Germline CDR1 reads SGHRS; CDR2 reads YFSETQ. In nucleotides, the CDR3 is TGCGCCAGCAGCCCTTCAAGGACAGGCTATGGCTACACCTTC. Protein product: CASSPSRTGYGYTF.

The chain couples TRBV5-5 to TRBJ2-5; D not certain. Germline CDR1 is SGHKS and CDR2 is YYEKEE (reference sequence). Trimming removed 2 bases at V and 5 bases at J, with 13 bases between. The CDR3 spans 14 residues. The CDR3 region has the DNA TGTGCCAGCAGCTTCGTAAGCGTGAAGGAGACCCAGTACTTC. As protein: CASSFVSVKETQYF.

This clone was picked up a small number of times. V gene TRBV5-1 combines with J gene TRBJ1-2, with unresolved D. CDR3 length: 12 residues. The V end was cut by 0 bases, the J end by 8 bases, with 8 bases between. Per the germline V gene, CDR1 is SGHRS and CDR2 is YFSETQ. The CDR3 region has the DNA TGCGCCAGCAGCTTGGGGTCGGGGGGCTACACCTTC. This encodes CASSLGSGGYTF.

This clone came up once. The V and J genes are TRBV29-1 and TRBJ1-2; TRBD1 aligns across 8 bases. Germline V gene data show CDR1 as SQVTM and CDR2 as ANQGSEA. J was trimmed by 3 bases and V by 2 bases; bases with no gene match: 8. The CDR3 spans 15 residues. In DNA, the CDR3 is TGCAGCGTTGAAAAACGGGACAGGTGGGACTATGGCTACACCTTC. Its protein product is CSVEKRDRWDYGYTF.

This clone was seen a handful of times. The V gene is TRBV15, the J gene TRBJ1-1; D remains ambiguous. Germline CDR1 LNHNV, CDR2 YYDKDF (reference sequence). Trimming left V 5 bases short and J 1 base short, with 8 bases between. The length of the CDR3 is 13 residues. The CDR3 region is CATSLSWNTEAFF. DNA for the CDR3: TGTGCCACCAGCCTTAGTTGGAACACTGAAGCTTTCTTT.

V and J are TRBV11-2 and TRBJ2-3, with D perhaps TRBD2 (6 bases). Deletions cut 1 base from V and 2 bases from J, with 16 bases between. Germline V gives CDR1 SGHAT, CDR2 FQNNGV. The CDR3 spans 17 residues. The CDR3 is CASSLAGVSVNTDTQYF. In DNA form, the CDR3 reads TGTGCCAGCAGCTTAGCGGGGGTTAGCGTGAACACAGATACGCAGTATTTT.

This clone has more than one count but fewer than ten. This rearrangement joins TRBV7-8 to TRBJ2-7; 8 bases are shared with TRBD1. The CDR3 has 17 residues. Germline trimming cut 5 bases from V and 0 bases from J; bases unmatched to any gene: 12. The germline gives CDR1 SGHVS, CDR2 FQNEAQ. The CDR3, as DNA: TGTGCCAGCAGCCCCCCCCTTCGACAGGGGCGCTCCTACGAGCAGTACTTC. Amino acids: CASSPPLRQGRSYEQYF.

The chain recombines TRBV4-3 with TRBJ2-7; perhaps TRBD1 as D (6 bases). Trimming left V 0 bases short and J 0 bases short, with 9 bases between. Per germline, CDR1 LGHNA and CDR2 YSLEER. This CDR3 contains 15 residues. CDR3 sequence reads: CASSQDRDNSYEQYF. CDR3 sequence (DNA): TGCGCCAGCAGCCAAGATCGGGACAACTCCTACGAGCAGTACTTC.